Below are 21 T cell receptor beta chains sequenced from a single sample in a study of blood T cell repertoires in COVID-19. TCRdb's copy holds only in-frame clones and misses some; the assay was immunoSEQ multiplex PCR. The sample holds 240,000 or so clones, roughly 83% seen once. Material: PBMCs or T cells enriched from blood (not recorded which). The receptors were gathered from a woman between 45 and 65 years old who had recovered from COVID-19.

The chain combines TRBV15 with TRBJ1-2; no reliable D call. The V gene lost 5 bases and the J gene lost 1 base, with 8 bases spanning the gap. Germline V lookup: CDR1 LNHNV, CDR2 YYDKDF (reference sequence). This CDR3 has 13 residues. The CDR3 region is CATSSRINYGYTF. The CDR3 DNA reads TGTGCCACCAGCTCCAGGATTAACTATGGCTACACCTTC. Looking up the rest from reference TRBV15 and TRBJ1-2 gives the full variable domain: DAMVIQNPRYQVTQFGKPVTLSCSQTLNHNVMYWYQQKSSQAPKLLFHYYDKDFNNEADTPDNFQSRRPNTSFCFLDIRSPGLGDTAMYLCATSSRINYGYTFGSGTRLTVV.

The chain recombines TRBV4-2 with TRBJ2-1, with 12 bases identical to TRBD2. Losses at the gene ends were 5 bases for V and 4 bases for J; bases not matched to a gene: 9. This CDR3 contains 17 residues. Looked up from germline, CDR1 is LGHNA and CDR2 is YNFKEQ. The CDR3 DNA sequence: TGTGCCAGCAGCTCCCGGACTAGCGGGGAAAATTACAATGAGCAGTTCTTC. Amino acids: CASSSRTSGENYNEQFF.

The CDR3 DNA reads as TGTGCCAGCAGTTTAGCGCGGGGTATGGGCACCGGGGAGCTGTTTTTT. This gives the protein CASSLARGMGTGELFF. The chain is built from TRBV28 and TRBJ2-2, with D maybe TRBD2 (6 bases). Trimming stripped 2 bases from V and 4 bases from J, with 14 bases between. This CDR3 spans 16 amino acids. Per the germline V gene, CDR1 is MDHEN and CDR2 is SYDVKM.

The rearrangement links TRBV30 to TRBJ1-5; D is perhaps TRBD1 (6 bases). Germline CDR1 and CDR2: GTSNPN and SVGIG (reference sequence). Trimming took off 2 bases at V and 6 bases at J, with 11 bases between the two ends. The CDR3 runs to 13 residues. This chain's CDR3 is CAWSRSGAQPQHF. Written as DNA, the CDR3 is TGTGCCTGGAGTAGGTCAGGGGCTCAGCCCCAGCATTTT.

The sample holds one count of this clone. V and J are TRBV10-3 and TRBJ2-7; D remains unclear. The CDR3 length is 14 residues. The V gene's germline CDR1 is ENHRY and CDR2 SYGVKD. Trimming removed 7 bases from V and 0 bases from J, with 13 bases in between. The CDR3 nucleotides read TGTGCCATCAATTCGGCAGGCACCTCCTACGAGCAGTACTTC. Amino acids: CAINSAGTSYEQYF.

V gene TRBV20-1 combines with J gene TRBJ2-1; D uncertain. The germline V and J ends were trimmed by 3 bases and 6 bases, with 15 bases remaining between them. The CDR3 consists of 14 residues. In germline, CDR1 is DFQATT, CDR2 SNEGSKA (reference sequence). The CDR3 nucleotides read TGCAGTGCTAGTCCCTTATTAATGGCCAATGAGCAGTTCTTC. It encodes CSASPLLMANEQFF.

The chain employs TRBV7-9 and TRBJ2-5; 9 nucleotides agree with TRBD1. Germline V gene sequence: CDR1 SEHNR, CDR2 FQNEAQ (reference sequence). V lost 2 bases, J lost 5 bases, and 12 bases stayed unmatched. The CDR3 is made up of 17 amino acids. The DNA of the CDR3 is TGTGCCAGCAGCTTACCCTTCGGGGACAGGGTTTCGGAGACCCAGTACTTC. This codes for CASSLPFGDRVSETQYF. The entire variable domain, with the rest obtained from reference TRBV7-9 and TRBJ2-5, is as follows: DTGVSQNPRHKITKRGQNVTFRCDPISEHNRLYWYRQTLGQGPEFLTYFQNEAQLEKSRLLSDRFSAERPKGSFSTLEIQRTEQGDSAMYLCASSLPFGDRVSETQYFGPGTRLLVL.

The rearrangement uses TRBV7-2 and TRBJ1-6; D remains ambiguous. CDR3 length: 14 amino acids. CDR1 and CDR2 from the germline V gene are SGHTA and FQGNSA. V dropped 5 bases and J dropped 9 bases, with 14 bases sitting between them. CDR3 DNA sequence: TGTGCCAGCAGCCCGCAGGTTGTTATTTCACCCCTCCACTTT. This translates into CASSPQVVISPLHF.

The chain combines TRBV6-1 with TRBJ2-1; 11 bases are a match to TRBD2. The V gene end was trimmed by 0 bases and the J gene end by 6 bases; junction bases not matched to a gene: 1. Germline V gives CDR1 MNHNS, CDR2 SASEGT. The CDR3 runs to 15 residues. The CDR3 here is CASSEASGGANEQFF. CDR3 sequence (DNA): TGTGCCAGCAGTGAAGCTAGCGGGGGGGCCAATGAGCAGTTCTTC.

This clone appeared a few times. The chain couples TRBV3-1 (or the pseudogene TRBV3-2) to TRBJ1-6, with a weak D call TRBD1 (6 bases). The CDR3 consists of 17 residues. V lost 0 bases to trimming and J lost 2 bases, with 11 bases between them. Germline CDR1 reads LGHDT; CDR2 reads YNNKEL (reference sequence). CDR3 bases: TGTGCCAGCAGCCAAGATACAGGGCCTCCCTATAATTCACCCCTCCACTTT. Protein: CASSQDTGPPYNSPLHF.

The chain carries TRBV28 and TRBJ1-1, with a tentative D call TRBD1 (5 bases). The CDR3 has 14 amino acids. With 2 bases removed from V and 9 bases from J, the gap between germline ends came to 16 bases. CDR1 and CDR2 from the germline V gene are MDHEN and SYDVKM. In DNA, the CDR3 is TGTGCCAGCAGTTTAGATCCCAATCCAGGGAAAGCTTTCTTT. This encodes CASSLDPNPGKAFF.

The chain uses TRBV7-9 and TRBJ1-2; 7 bases match TRBD1. With V trimmed by 3 bases and J by 7 bases, 5 bases remained unmatched. From germline, CDR1 is SEHNR and CDR2 FQNEAQ (reference sequence). The CDR3 is 13 amino acids. CDR3 region: CASSFGQEGGYTF. The CDR3, as DNA: TGTGCCAGCAGCTTTGGACAGGAGGGTGGCTACACCTTC.

The chain employs TRBV27 and TRBJ2-7; 13 bases match TRBD2. The germline CDR1 and CDR2 sequences are MNHEY and SMNVEV (reference sequence). The CDR3 covers 15 residues. The V gene end was trimmed by 5 bases and the J gene end by 1 base; junction bases not matched to a gene: 2. The CDR3 DNA follows: TGTGCCAGCAGTGCGACTAGCGGGGGGTCCTACGAGCAGTACTTC. The encoded protein is CASSATSGGSYEQYF.

This rearrangement joins TRBV28 to TRBJ1-5; possibly TRBD1 for D (6 bases). With 6 bases removed from V and 4 bases from J, the gap between germline ends came to 16 bases. CDR1 is MDHEN, CDR2 SYDVKM, per germline. CDR3 size: 15 residues. The CDR3 bases are TGTGCCAGCAGGCAGGACAGTCTCTTTAATCAGCCCCAGCATTTT. Its translation: CASRQDSLFNQPQHF. The full variable domain, rest sourced from reference TRBV28 and TRBJ1-5, is DVKVTQSSRYLVKRTGEKVFLECVQDMDHENMFWYRQDPGLGLRLIYFSYDVKMKEKGDIPEGYSVSREKKERFSLILESASTNQTSMYLCASRQDSLFNQPQHFGDGTRLSIL.

The rearrangement joins TRBV2 to TRBJ2-1; D is ambiguous. The CDR3 sequence is 13 residues long. The V end lost 6 bases, the J end lost 6 bases, and 12 bases lay between the germline ends. CDR1 SNHLY and CDR2 FYNNEI come from the germline V gene. The CDR3 DNA reads as TGTGCCAGCAGGACGCTGAGCGTCAATGAGCAGTTCTTC. It codes for CASRTLSVNEQFF.

The rearrangement uses TRBV7-2 and TRBJ2-7, with 8 bases lining up with TRBD1. The trim removed 5 bases at V and 6 bases at J, leaving 12 bases unmatched. Looked up from germline, CDR1 is SGHTA and CDR2 is FQGNSA. The CDR3 runs 15 residues. The CDR3 DNA reads TGTGCCAGCAGCCCCCGCCGGGACAGGTTGTTCGAGCAGTACTTC. It specifies CASSPRRDRLFEQYF.

The chain couples TRBV27 to TRBJ2-7, with D unresolved. CDR1 is MNHEY and CDR2 is SMNVEV in the germline V gene (reference sequence). Trimming shortened V by 5 bases and J by 5 bases, and 16 bases separated the two germline ends. CDR3 length equals 14 residues. This CDR3 reads CASSLIYGGHEQYF. The CDR3 DNA is TGTGCCAGCAGTCTTATCTACGGTGGGCACGAGCAGTACTTC.

The chain carries TRBV5-1 and TRBJ2-7, with TRBD1 as a possible D gene (6 bases). This CDR3 has 16 amino acids. Deletions cut 0 bases from V and 5 bases from J, with 18 bases between. Germline lookup yields CDR1 SGHRS and CDR2 YFSETQ. CDR3 amino acids: CASSLGSGQGSDEQYF. In nucleotides, the CDR3 is TGCGCCAGCAGCTTGGGCTCGGGTCAGGGGTCGGACGAGCAGTACTTC.

This clone showed up many times. V usage is TRBV15 and J usage is TRBJ1-2; 8 bases match TRBD1. The CDR3 contains 16 residues. The V and J ends lost 0 bases and 6 bases, in that order; junction bases with no gene match: 9. Germline CDR1 reads LNHNV; CDR2 reads YYDKDF (reference sequence). The DNA for the CDR3 is TGTGCCACCAGCAGAGAAGATCCGGGACAGGCTCATGGCTACACCTTC. Amino acids: CATSREDPGQAHGYTF.

The CDR3 here is CASSLEQGDLKLFF. The CDR3 DNA follows: TGTGCCAGCAGCTTAGAACAGGGGGATCTCAAACTGTTTTTT. V gene TRBV7-2 combines with J gene TRBJ1-4; 8 nucleotides agree with TRBD1. V lost 1 base, J lost 11 bases, and 6 bases stayed unmatched. The germline gives CDR1 SGHTA, CDR2 FQGNSA. The CDR3 is made up of 14 amino acids.

The V gene is TRBV28, the J gene TRBJ1-5; no definite D call. There are 14 residues in the CDR3. Germline V lookup: CDR1 MDHEN, CDR2 SYDVKM. Trimming removed 2 bases at V and 6 bases at J, with 11 bases between. The CDR3 DNA follows: TGTGCCAGCAGTTTAAGCGGCGAAGGTCAGCCCCAGCATTTT. It yields the protein CASSLSGEGQPQHF.